Listed here are 5 T cell receptor beta chains from one sample, sequenced in a study of technical replicates of blood from several donors. Method: immunoSEQ multiplex PCR; TCRdb's copy keeps in-frame clones and lacks some. The sample yields tens of thousands of clones, more than 90% seen once. The specimen was PBMCs. Receptor source: a human donor in good health. Some clones in this sample may be carry-over from other donors' samples.

The J gene is TRBJ2-7, the V gene TRBV7-8; TRBD2 matches at 11 bases. V trimming: 4 bases; J trimming: 0 bases; junction bases outside the gene matches: 5. This CDR3 has 16 residues. Germline V gene data show CDR1 as SGHVS and CDR2 as FQNEAQ. CDR3 coding DNA: TGTGCCAGCAGCTCCTCACTAGCGGGGGCCTCCTACGAGCAGTACTTC. Residues: CASSSSLAGASYEQYF.

The V and J genes are TRBV30 and TRBJ1-2, with D maybe TRBD1 (5 bases). Trimming cost V 3 bases and J 7 bases, with 24 bases left between them. CDR1 is GTSNPN and CDR2 is SVGIG in the germline V gene (reference sequence). This CDR3 comprises 16 residues. CDR3 DNA: TGTGCCTGGAGGGAGGGGAGGAACCTCATCTCGGGTGGCTACACCTTC. Translated: CAWREGRNLISGGYTF.

The V call is TRBV9, the J call TRBJ1-6; D may be TRBD1 (5 bases). Germline lookup yields CDR1 SGDLS and CDR2 YYNGEE. With 0 bases removed from V and 7 bases from J, the gap between germline ends came to 8 bases. The CDR3 is 14 residues long. The CDR3 is CASSVGGGNSPLHF. The CDR3 bases are TGTGCCAGCAGCGTAGGCGGGGGGAATTCACCCCTCCACTTT. The whole variable domain, filled in from reference TRBV9 and TRBJ1-6, reads DSGVTQTPKHLITATGQRVTLRCSPRSGDLSVYWYQQSLDQGLQFLIQYYNGEERAKGNILERFSAQQFPDLHSELNLSSLELGDSALYFCASSVGGGNSPLHFGNGTRLTVT.

The rearrangement uses TRBV6-6 and TRBJ2-7; a weak D match, TRBD2 (6 bases). Germline V CDR1 and CDR2: MNHNY, SVGAGI (reference sequence). Between the trimmed V and J ends, which lost 8 bases and 6 bases, there was a span of 14 bases. CDR3 size: 12 residues. The CDR3 DNA sequence: TGTGCCAGCCGGCCTCAGGGAGGCGAGCAGTACTTC. As protein: CASRPQGGEQYF.

The chain joins TRBV7-2 to TRBJ2-7; perhaps TRBD2 as D (7 bases). The CDR3 contains 18 residues. Germline CDR1 and CDR2: SGHTA and FQGNSA. The V end lost 9 bases, the J end lost 5 bases, and 32 bases lay between the germline ends. CDR3 nucleotides: TGTGCCAGTTCATCCTCTACGTCTGGAAGGGGGGGCTGGCACGAGCAGTACTTC. Its protein is CASSSSTSGRGGWHEQYF.